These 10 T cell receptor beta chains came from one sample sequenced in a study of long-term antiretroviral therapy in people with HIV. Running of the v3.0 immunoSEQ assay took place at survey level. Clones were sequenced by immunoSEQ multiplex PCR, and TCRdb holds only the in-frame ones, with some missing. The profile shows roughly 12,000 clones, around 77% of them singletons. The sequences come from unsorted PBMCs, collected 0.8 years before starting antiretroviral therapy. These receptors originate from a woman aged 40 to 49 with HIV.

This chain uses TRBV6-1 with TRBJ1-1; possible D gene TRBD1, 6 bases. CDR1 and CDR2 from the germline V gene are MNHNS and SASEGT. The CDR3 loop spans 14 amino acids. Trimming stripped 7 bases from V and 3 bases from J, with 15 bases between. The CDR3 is CASIFRGGDTEAFF. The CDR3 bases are TGTGCCAGCATATTCAGGGGAGGGGACACTGAAGCTTTCTTT.

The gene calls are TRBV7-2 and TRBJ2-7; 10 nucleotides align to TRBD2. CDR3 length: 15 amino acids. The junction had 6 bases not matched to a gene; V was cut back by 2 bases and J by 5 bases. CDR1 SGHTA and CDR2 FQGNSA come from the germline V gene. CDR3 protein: CASSLYTSGIDEQYF. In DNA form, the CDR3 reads TGTGCCAGCAGCTTATACACTAGCGGGATCGACGAGCAGTACTTC.

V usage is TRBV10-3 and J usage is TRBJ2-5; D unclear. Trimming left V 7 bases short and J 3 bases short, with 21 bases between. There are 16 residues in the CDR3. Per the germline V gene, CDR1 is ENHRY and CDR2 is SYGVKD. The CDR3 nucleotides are TGTGCCATCATCCCGCCCCGGACCACCCCCGAAGAGACCCAGTACTTC. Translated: CAIIPPRTTPEETQYF.

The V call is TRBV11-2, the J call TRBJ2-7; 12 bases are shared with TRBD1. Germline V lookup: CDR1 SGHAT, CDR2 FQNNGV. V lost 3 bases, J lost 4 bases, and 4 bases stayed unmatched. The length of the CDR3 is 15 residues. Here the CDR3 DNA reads TGTGCCAGCAGCTTGGGGACAGGGGGCTTTTACGAGCAGTACTTC. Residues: CASSLGTGGFYEQYF.

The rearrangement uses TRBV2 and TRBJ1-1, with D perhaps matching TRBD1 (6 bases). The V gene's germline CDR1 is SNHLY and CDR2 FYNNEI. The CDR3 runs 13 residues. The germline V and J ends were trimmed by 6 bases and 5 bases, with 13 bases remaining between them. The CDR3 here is CASSVHRVTEAFF. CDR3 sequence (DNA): TGTGCCAGCAGCGTCCACAGGGTGACTGAAGCTTTCTTT.

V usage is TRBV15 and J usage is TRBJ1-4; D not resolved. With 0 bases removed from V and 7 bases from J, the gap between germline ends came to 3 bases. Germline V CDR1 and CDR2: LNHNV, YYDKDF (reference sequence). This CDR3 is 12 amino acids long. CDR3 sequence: CATSRDGEKLFF. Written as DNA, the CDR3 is TGTGCCACCAGCAGAGATGGTGAAAAACTGTTTTTT.

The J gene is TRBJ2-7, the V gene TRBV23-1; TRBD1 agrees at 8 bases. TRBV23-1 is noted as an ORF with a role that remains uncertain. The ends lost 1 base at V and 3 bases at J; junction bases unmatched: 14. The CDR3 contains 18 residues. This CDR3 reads CASSQFPVDRGAFYEQYF. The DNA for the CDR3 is TGCGCCAGCAGTCAATTCCCTGTTGACAGGGGTGCTTTCTACGAGCAGTACTTC.

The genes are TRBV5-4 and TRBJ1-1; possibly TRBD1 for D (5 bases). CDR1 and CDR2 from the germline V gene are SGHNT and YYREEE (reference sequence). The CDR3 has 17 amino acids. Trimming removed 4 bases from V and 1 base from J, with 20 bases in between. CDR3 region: CASSPIWGDLGNTEAFF. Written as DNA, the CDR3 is TGTGCCAGCAGCCCTATTTGGGGGGATCTGGGGAACACTGAAGCTTTCTTT.

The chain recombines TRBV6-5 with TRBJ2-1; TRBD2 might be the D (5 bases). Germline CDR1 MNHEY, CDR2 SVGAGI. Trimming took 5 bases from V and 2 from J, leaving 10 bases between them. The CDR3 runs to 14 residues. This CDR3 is CASSPGVAYNEQFF. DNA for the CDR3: TGTGCCAGCAGTCCCGGGGTAGCCTACAATGAGCAGTTCTTC.

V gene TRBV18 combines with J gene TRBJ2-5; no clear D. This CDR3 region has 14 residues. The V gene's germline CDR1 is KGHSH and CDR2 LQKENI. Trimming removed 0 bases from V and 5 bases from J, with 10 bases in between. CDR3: CASSPPAVRETQYF. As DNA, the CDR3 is TGTGCCAGCTCACCACCCGCAGTAAGGGAGACCCAGTACTTC.